This section outlines one TCR beta chain sequence together with its context. This sample was taken from a study of T cells in Graves' hyperthyroidism and ophthalmopathy. CDR1 is SGHTA, CDR2 FQGTGA, per germline. V was clipped by 5 bases and J by 4 bases, with 18 bases between them. This CDR3 is built from 15 residues. Amplification of TCR beta CDR3 regions used RNA as the template. Initially, a first-round RT-PCR of the TCR CDR3 employed the HTBI primer set. TCRdb independently ran MiXCR on the multiplex PCR reads; one entry per CDR3 protein. This sample has about 510,000 distinct CDR3 sequences, with 40% to 50% found just once.

The sample taken for sequencing was peripheral blood or thyroid tissue (not recorded which). This clonotype was sampled from an adult woman with Graves' disease, either hyperthyroidism or ophthalmopathy (not recorded which). The gene calls are TRBV7-3 and TRBJ2-7; tentative D call: TRBD1 (5 bases). The CDR3 nucleotides are TGTGCCAGCAGCCCACGGGCAGGGCCCAGATACGAGCAGTACTTC. Encoded protein: CASSPRAGPRYEQYF.